The following is a TCR beta chain sequence with its context. Trimming cost V 3 bases and J 5 bases, with 16 bases left between them. CDR3 length equals 15 residues. CDR1 is SGHNT, CDR2 YYREEE, per germline (reference sequence). This entry is derived from a study of blood T cell repertoires in COVID-19. Study-level information: Samples taken during acute and convalescent COVID-19 were collected in the United States, Italy and Spain.

Authors' analysis steps: Estimates of nucleated cell counts were drawn from the amplification of reference gene primers. Using immunoSEQ multiplex PCR, the repertoire was profiled, and TCRdb retains in-frame clones only, with some absent. D and trimming were read from the DNA, whereas the V and J calls and clone size are those reported in that table. This sample yields 300,000 to 350,000 clones, of which 90% are seen a single time; 1% belongs to the top ten. The sample taken for sequencing was peripheral blood. This TCR derives from a woman aged 40 to 50 with COVID-19, enrolled during active disease. The J gene is TRBJ2-3, the V gene TRBV5-4; D might be TRBD2 (6 bases). CDR3 residues: CASSSTRGVGDTQYF. DNA for the CDR3: TGTGCCAGCAGCTCGACTAGAGGGGTTGGAGATACGCAGTATTTT.